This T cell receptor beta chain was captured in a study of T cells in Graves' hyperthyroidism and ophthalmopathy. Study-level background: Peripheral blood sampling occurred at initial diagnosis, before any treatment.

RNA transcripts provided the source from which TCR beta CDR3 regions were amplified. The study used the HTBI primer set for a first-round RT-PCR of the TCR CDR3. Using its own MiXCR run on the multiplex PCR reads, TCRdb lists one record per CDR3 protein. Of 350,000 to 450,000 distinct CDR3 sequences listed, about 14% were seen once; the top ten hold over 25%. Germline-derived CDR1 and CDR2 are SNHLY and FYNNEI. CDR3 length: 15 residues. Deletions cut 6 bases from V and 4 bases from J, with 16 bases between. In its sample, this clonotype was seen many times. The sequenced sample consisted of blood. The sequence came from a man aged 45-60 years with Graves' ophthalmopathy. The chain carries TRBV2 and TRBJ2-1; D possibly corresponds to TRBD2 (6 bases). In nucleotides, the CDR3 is TGTGCCAGCAGCCAGAGCGGGCGGGTATACAATGAGCAGTTCTTC. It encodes CASSQSGRVYNEQFF.